What follows are 26 T cell receptor beta chains derived from one specimen sequenced in a study of PD-1 blockade in classical Hodgkin lymphoma. Some clones are missing from TCRdb's copy, which holds only in-frame ones; the method was immunoSEQ multiplex PCR. The table has approximately 90,000 clones, about 90% seen once; the top ten hold 2.6%. Every patient had relapsed following autologous stem cell transplantation, and cohorts differed in brentuximab vedotin exposure. The specimen was peripheral blood mononuclear cells (PBMCs), collected before the second cycle of nivolumab. These receptors were taken from a human donor with classical Hodgkin lymphoma.

The chain carries TRBV14 and TRBJ1-2; 7 nucleotides line up with TRBD1. CDR1 SGHDN and CDR2 FVKESK come from the germline V gene. The trim removed 6 bases at V and 2 bases at J, leaving 6 bases unmatched. The CDR3 is 14 residues long. The CDR3 region has the DNA TGTGCCAGCAGGATGACAGGGTGGAACTATGGCTACACCTTC. Residues: CASRMTGWNYGYTF.

The chain combines TRBV4-1 with TRBJ2-7; 8 bases map to TRBD1. This CDR3 contains 16 residues. In germline, CDR1 is MGHRA, CDR2 YSYEKL. V lost 0 bases and J lost 3; bases outside the gene matches: 7. In DNA, the CDR3 is TGCGCCAGCAGCCAAGATACAGGGACAGGACGCTACGAGCAGTACTTC. This translates into CASSQDTGTGRYEQYF.

The chain is built from TRBV4-1 and TRBJ1-1, with D unclear. The germline V gene encodes CDR1 MGHRA and CDR2 YSYEKL. V was pared by 5 bases and J by 4 bases, with 2 bases between. The CDR3 runs to 10 residues. As DNA, the CDR3 is TGCGCCAGCAGCGGCACTGAAGCTTTCTTT. Translation gives CASSGTEAFF.

This clone has only a few counts. The rearrangement links TRBV5-4 to TRBJ1-1, with D unclear. Trimming removed 0 bases from V and 5 bases from J, with 11 bases in between. CDR1 SGHNT and CDR2 YYREEE come from the germline V gene (reference sequence). This CDR3 is built from 14 residues. CDR3 DNA: TGTGCCAGCAGCTTGGTCGGGGTGAGGACTGAAGCTTTCTTT. This encodes CASSLVGVRTEAFF.

The chain links TRBV9 to TRBJ2-1; D gene unclear. In germline, CDR1 is SGDLS, CDR2 YYNGEE. This CDR3 is 15 amino acids long. V lost 3 bases, J lost 0 bases, and 10 bases lay in between. CDR3 region: CASSAFRVSYNEQFF. The CDR3 DNA reads TGTGCCAGCAGCGCTTTCCGGGTCTCCTACAATGAGCAGTTCTTC.

This sequence joins TRBV6-5 and TRBJ2-2, with TRBD2 as a possible D gene (7 bases). Between the trimmed V and J ends, which lost 0 bases and 2 bases, there was a span of 10 bases. Germline V gives CDR1 MNHEY, CDR2 SVGAGI. The CDR3 loop spans 16 amino acids. CDR3 DNA sequence: TGTGCCAGCAGTTACTCAGGGGGGGTCAACACCGGGGAGCTGTTTTTT. Translation: CASSYSGGVNTGELFF.

V usage is TRBV5-4 and J usage is TRBJ1-2; no clear D gene. CDR1 is SGHNT and CDR2 is YYREEE in the germline V gene (reference sequence). There are 11 residues in the CDR3. Trimming removed 6 bases at V and 8 bases at J, with 11 bases between. The DNA for the CDR3 is TGTGCCAGCACCTCAGGTTTCGGCTACACCTTC. Residues: CASTSGFGYTF.

The chain is built from TRBV28 and TRBJ1-5; D unclear. Germline V gene lookup returns CDR1 MDHEN and CDR2 SYDVKM. Between the trimmed V and J ends, which lost 1 base and 2 bases, there was a span of 3 bases. The CDR3 loop spans 13 amino acids. CDR3 in DNA: TGTGCCAGCAGTTTATATGGCAATCAGCCCCAGCATTTT. As protein: CASSLYGNQPQHF.

The chain uses TRBV13 and TRBJ2-7; D uncertain. CDR3 length: 11 amino acids. V lost 3 bases, J lost 3 bases, and 3 bases lay in between. From germline, CDR1 is PRHDT and CDR2 FYEKMQ (reference sequence). The CDR3: CASSLSYEQYF. Here the CDR3 DNA reads TGTGCCAGCAGCTTGAGCTACGAGCAGTACTTC.

This clone came up a few times. The chain is built from TRBV27 and TRBJ1-1, with no clear D. The V end lost 4 bases, the J end lost 5 bases, and 17 bases lay between the germline ends. The CDR3 spans 15 residues. The V gene's germline CDR1 is MNHEY and CDR2 SMNVEV (reference sequence). As DNA, the CDR3 is TGTGCCAGCAGTTCCAAGGCCCCAACGAGAACTGAAGCTTTCTTT. Its protein product is CASSSKAPTRTEAFF.

The gene calls are TRBV18 and TRBJ2-6, with no clear D. Germline V gene sequence: CDR1 KGHSH, CDR2 LQKENI. Trimming left V 1 base short and J 1 base short, with 8 bases between. The CDR3 consists of 16 residues. The CDR3 DNA sequence: TGTGCCAGCTCACCACTGTTACAGTCTGGGGCCAACGTCCTGACTTTC. This gives the protein CASSPLLQSGANVLTF.

The J gene is TRBJ2-2, the V gene TRBV21-1; the table calls TRBD2, which could not be checked here. TRBV21-1 is an annotated pseudogene. CDR3 size: 18 residues. CDR3: CASSQRPQREGLHGELFF. The CDR3 DNA is TGTGCCAGCAGCCAAAGGCCGCAGCGGGAGGGCCTTCACGGGGAGCTGTTTTTT.

CDR3 DNA sequence: TGTGCCAGCAGTCTACTCCGGGACGGTAATGAAAAACTGTTTTTT. Translated: CASSLLRDGNEKLFF. The chain couples TRBV6-6 to TRBJ1-4; tentatively, D is TRBD1 (5 bases). Germline V CDR1 and CDR2: MNHNY, SVGAGI (reference sequence). This CDR3 contains 15 residues. V shed 5 bases and J shed 4 bases, with 14 bases lying between them.

The CDR3 is CAWRGDARDQPQHF. In nucleotides, the CDR3 is TGTGCCTGGAGGGGGGACGCTAGGGATCAGCCCCAGCATTTT. V gene TRBV30 combines with J gene TRBJ1-5; D is possibly TRBD1 (5 bases). The germline CDR1 and CDR2 sequences are GTSNPN and SVGIG (reference sequence). This CDR3 is built from 14 residues. Trimming took off 3 bases at V and 5 bases at J, with 14 bases between the two ends.

The chain employs TRBV5-1 and TRBJ1-1, with D perhaps TRBD1 (5 bases). Trimming pared 0 bases from V and 0 bases from J, leaving 12 bases between. Looked up from germline, CDR1 is SGHRS and CDR2 is YFSETQ. This CDR3 is 16 amino acids long. CDR3 amino acids: CASSLAGQTMNTEAFF. CDR3 nucleotides: TGCGCCAGCAGCTTGGCCGGACAAACAATGAACACTGAAGCTTTCTTT.

With respect to this clone: Other nucleotide sequences from this sample produce the same CDR3. The chain links TRBV27 to TRBJ2-7; 10 nucleotides match TRBD2. Germline CDR1 reads MNHEY; CDR2 reads SMNVEV (reference sequence). The V and J ends lost 0 bases and 0 bases, in that order; junction bases with no gene match: 2. The CDR3 length is 16 residues. The CDR3 protein is CASSLSLAGSSYEQYF. In nucleotides, the CDR3 is TGTGCCAGCAGTTTATCACTAGCGGGGAGCTCCTACGAGCAGTACTTC.

The genes are TRBV14 and TRBJ1-2; D is undetermined. Trimming cost V 1 base and J 5 bases, with 14 bases left between them. The CDR3 has 15 residues. The V gene's germline CDR1 is SGHDN and CDR2 FVKESK. CDR3 nucleotides: TGTGCCAGCAGCCAAGTTTCAGGTACAGCGTATGGCTACACCTTC. This gives the protein CASSQVSGTAYGYTF.

This rearrangement joins TRBV6-5 to TRBJ1-2; D not resolved. Germline V gene lookup returns CDR1 MNHEY and CDR2 SVGAGI. The CDR3 consists of 15 residues. Trimming shortened V by 6 bases and J by 5 bases, and 19 bases separated the two germline ends. CDR3 coding DNA: TGTGCCAGCAGAGAGCGGACTTTCCGGACTTATGGCTACACCTTC. It is translated as CASRERTFRTYGYTF.

This chain connects TRBV2 to TRBJ2-1; 7 bases map to TRBD2. Germline V gene data show CDR1 as SNHLY and CDR2 as FYNNEI. J was trimmed by 7 bases and V by 3 bases; bases with no gene match: 9. This CDR3 comprises 15 residues. This CDR3 reads CASSDDSKGGNEQFF. CDR3 nucleotides: TGTGCCAGCAGTGACGATTCGAAGGGAGGGAATGAGCAGTTCTTC. Filled out from reference TRBV2 and TRBJ2-1, the complete variable domain reads EPEVTQTPSHQVTQMGQEVILRCVPISNHLYFYWYRQILGQKVEFLVSFYNNEISEKSEIFDDQFSVERPDGSNFTLKIRSTKLEDSAMYFCASSDDSKGGNEQFFGPGTRLTVL.

The genes are TRBV30 and TRBJ1-4; D not resolved. This CDR3 comprises 14 residues. Germline V gene sequence: CDR1 GTSNPN, CDR2 SVGIG (reference sequence). Deletions cut 0 bases from V and 6 bases from J, with 11 bases between. The CDR3 reads CAWSVRVTDEKLFF. The DNA of the CDR3 is TGTGCCTGGAGTGTACGGGTGACCGATGAAAAACTGTTTTTT.

The V call is TRBV10-3, the J call TRBJ2-1, with 7 bases lining up with TRBD1. Germline CDR1 reads ENHRY; CDR2 reads SYGVKD. With 11 bases clipped from V and 8 bases from J, the junction kept 15 bases outside the gene matches. This CDR3 comprises 14 residues. CDR3 amino acids: CAGSSRTGSDEQFF. CDR3 coding DNA: TGTGCCGGGTCCTCTCGGACAGGCTCGGATGAGCAGTTCTTC.

The chain is built from TRBV28 and TRBJ1-5; TRBD1 aligns across 7 bases. In germline, CDR1 is MDHEN, CDR2 SYDVKM. The V and J ends lost 3 bases and 0 bases, in that order; junction bases with no gene match: 11. This CDR3 spans 18 amino acids. For the CDR3, the DNA is TGTGCCAGCAGTTTTTCTCGAGGGGGCCTTTATAGCAATCAGCCCCAGCATTTT. Its translation: CASSFSRGGLYSNQPQHF.

The gene calls are TRBV5-1 and TRBJ1-4, with 11 bases fitting TRBD1. Germline CDR1 SGHRS, CDR2 YFSETQ. The CDR3 extends over 14 amino acids. V shed 4 bases and J 6 bases; nucleotides not matched to a gene: 2. In DNA form, the CDR3 reads TGCGCCAGCAGCGGGGACAGGGGGTATGAAAAACTGTTTTTT. It encodes CASSGDRGYEKLFF.

Here the CDR3 reads CASGRERVTEAFF. CDR3 coding DNA: TGTGCTAGTGGCCGCGAGAGGGTGACCGAAGCTTTCTTT. The gene calls are TRBV12-5 and TRBJ1-1, with D hard to call. CDR3 length equals 13 residues. The germline CDR1 and CDR2 sequences are LGHNT and FRNRAP. Trimming took 6 bases from V and 8 from J, leaving 16 bases between them.

The chain has TRBV4-1 and TRBJ2-1; 7 bases map to TRBD2. V gave up 2 bases and J gave up 3 bases; unmatched junction bases: 10. CDR1 and CDR2 (germline): MGHRA, YSYEKL. The CDR3 spans 17 residues. The CDR3 nucleotides read TGCGCCAGCAGCCAACCCCCTGGGGCGGGAGACTACAATGAGCAGTTCTTC. Its protein product is CASSQPPGAGDYNEQFF.

This chain links TRBV28 with TRBJ2-2; weak D call: TRBD1 (6 bases). There are 18 residues in the CDR3. Germline CDR1 is MDHEN and CDR2 is SYDVKM. Trimming removed 1 base at V and 2 bases at J, with 17 bases between. As DNA, the CDR3 is TGTGCCAGCAGTTTATATGGCAGGGGCCTCTTAAACACCGGGGAGCTGTTTTTT. It is translated as CASSLYGRGLLNTGELFF.